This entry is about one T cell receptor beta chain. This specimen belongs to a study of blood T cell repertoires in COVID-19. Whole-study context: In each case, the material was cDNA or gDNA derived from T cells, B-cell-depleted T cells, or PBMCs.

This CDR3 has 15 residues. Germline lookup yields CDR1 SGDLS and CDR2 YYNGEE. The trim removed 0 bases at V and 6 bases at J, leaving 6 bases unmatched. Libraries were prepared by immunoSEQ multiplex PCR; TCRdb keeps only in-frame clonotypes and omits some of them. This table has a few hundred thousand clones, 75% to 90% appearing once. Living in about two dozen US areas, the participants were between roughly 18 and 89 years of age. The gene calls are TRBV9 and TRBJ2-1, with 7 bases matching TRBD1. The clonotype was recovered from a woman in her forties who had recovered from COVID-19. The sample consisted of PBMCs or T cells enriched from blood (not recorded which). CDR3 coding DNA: TGTGCCAGCAGCGTAGGAGGGACAGTCCCCAATGAGCAGTTCTTC. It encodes CASSVGGTVPNEQFF.